This record covers a single T cell receptor beta chain. Its antigen is undetermined. Clones were sequenced by immunoSEQ multiplex PCR, and TCRdb holds only the in-frame ones, with some missing. In the table there are about 40,000 clones, around 79% of which are singletons. The sample comes from a study of PD-1 blockade in mismatch repair-deficient tumors. Overall study: Patients had about a dozen mismatch repair-deficient cancer types, all previously treated and progressing. Points from the study as a whole: Rapid post-treatment expansion, then contraction, generally preceding radiologic response, marked tumor-resident clones.

This CDR3 spans 14 amino acids. Germline V gene lookup returns CDR1 GTSNPN and CDR2 SVGIG (reference sequence). V gave up 2 bases and J gave up 5 bases, with 14 bases separating them. Every patient had mismatch repair deficiency by PCR or immunohistochemistry. The J gene is TRBJ2-3, the V gene TRBV30; weak D call: TRBD2 (5 bases). Specimen: peripheral blood, collected 4 weeks after starting pembrolizumab. The origin of this receptor is an adult with mismatch repair-deficient cancer. CDR3 residues: CAWSFQPGKDTQYF. CDR3 nucleotide sequence: TGTGCCTGGAGTTTTCAGCCGGGAAAAGATACGCAGTATTTT.